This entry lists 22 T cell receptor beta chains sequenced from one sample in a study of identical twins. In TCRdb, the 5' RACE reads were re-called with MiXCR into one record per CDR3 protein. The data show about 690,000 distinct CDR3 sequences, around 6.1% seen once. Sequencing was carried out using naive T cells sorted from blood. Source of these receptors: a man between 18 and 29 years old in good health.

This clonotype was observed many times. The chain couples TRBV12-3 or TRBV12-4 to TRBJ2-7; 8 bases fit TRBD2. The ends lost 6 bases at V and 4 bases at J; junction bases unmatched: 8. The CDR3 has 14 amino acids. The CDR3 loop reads CASRKLAEPYEQYF. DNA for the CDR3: TGTGCCAGCAGGAAACTAGCGGAACCTTACGAGCAGTACTTC.

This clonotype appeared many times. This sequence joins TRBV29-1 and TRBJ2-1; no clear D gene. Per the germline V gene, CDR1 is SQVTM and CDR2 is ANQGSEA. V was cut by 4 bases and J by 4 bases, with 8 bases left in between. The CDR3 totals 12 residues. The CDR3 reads CSVGQPYNEQFF. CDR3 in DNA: TGCAGCGTTGGGCAGCCTTACAATGAGCAGTTCTTC.

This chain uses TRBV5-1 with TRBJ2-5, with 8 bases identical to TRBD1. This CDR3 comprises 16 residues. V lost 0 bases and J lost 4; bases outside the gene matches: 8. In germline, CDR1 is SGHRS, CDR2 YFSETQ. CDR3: CASSLERAGGGETQYF. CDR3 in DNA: TGCGCCAGCAGCTTGGAACGTGCAGGGGGCGGAGAGACCCAGTACTTC.

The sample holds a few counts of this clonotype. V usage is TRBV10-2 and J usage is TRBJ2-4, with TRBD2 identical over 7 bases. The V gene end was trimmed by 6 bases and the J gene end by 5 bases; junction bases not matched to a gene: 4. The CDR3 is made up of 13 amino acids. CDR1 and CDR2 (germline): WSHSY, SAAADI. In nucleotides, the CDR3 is TGCGCCAGCAGCGGCCTAGCGGAAAACATTCAGTACTTC. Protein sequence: CASSGLAENIQYF.

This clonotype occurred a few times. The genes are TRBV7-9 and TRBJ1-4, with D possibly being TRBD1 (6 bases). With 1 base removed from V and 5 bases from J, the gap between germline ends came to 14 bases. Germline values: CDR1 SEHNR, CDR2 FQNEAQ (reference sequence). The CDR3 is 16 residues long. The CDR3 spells CASSLEVRGANEKLFF. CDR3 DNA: TGTGCCAGCAGCTTAGAAGTTCGGGGGGCGAATGAAAAACTGTTTTTT.

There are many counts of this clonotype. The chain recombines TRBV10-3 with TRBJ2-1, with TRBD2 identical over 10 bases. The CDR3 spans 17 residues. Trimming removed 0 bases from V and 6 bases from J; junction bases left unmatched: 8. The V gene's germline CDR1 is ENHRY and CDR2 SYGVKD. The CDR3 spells CAISESSGRAFSNEQFF. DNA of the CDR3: TGTGCCATCAGTGAGTCAAGCGGGAGGGCCTTTTCCAATGAGCAGTTCTTC.

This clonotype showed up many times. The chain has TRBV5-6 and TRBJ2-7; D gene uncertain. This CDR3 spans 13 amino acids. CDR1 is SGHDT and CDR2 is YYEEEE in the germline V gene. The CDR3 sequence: CASSYGSSFEQYV. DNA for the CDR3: TGTGCCAGCAGCTATGGTTCCTCCTTCGAGCAGTACGTC.

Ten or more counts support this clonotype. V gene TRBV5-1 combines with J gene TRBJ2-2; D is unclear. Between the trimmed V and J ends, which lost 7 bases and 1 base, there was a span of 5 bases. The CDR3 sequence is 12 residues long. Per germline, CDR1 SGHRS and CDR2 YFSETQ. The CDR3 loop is CASAENTGELFF. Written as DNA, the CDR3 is TGCGCCAGCGCAGAGAACACCGGGGAGCTGTTTTTT.

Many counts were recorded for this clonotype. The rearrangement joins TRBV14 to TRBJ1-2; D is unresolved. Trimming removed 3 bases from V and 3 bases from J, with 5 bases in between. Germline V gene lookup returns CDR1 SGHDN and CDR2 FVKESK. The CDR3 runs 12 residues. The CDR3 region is CASSQGYYGYTF. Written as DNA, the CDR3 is TGTGCCAGCAGCCAGGGGTACTATGGCTACACCTTC. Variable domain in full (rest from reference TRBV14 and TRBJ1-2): EAGVTQFPSHSVIEKGQTVTLRCDPISGHDNLYWYRRVMGKEIKFLLHFVKESKQDESGMPNNRFLAERTGGTYSTLKVQPAELEDSGVYFCASSQGYYGYTFGSGTRLTVV.

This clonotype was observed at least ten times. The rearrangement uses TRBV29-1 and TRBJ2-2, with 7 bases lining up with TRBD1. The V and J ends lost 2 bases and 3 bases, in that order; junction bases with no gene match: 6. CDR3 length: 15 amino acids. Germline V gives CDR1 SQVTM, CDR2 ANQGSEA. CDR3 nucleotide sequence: TGCAGCGTTGAAACTCCGGGACAGTACACCGGGGAGCTGTTTTTT. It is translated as CSVETPGQYTGELFF.

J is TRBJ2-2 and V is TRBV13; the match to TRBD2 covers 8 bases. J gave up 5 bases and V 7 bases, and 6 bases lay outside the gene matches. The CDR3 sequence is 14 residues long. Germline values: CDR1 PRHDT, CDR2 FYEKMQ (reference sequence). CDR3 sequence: CASTPGLVTGELFF. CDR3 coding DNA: TGTGCCAGCACCCCGGGACTAGTAACCGGGGAGCTGTTTTTT. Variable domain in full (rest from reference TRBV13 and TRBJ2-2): AAGVIQSPRHLIKEKRETATLKCYPIPRHDTVYWYQQGPGQDPQFLISFYEKMQSDKGSIPDRFSAQQFSDYHSELNMSSLELGDSALYFCASTPGLVTGELFFGEGSRLTVL.

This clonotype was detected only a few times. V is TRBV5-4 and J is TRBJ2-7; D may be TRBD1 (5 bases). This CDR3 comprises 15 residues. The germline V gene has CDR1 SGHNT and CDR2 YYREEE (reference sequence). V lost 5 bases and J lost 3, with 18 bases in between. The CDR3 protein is CASRSFRAPLYEQYF. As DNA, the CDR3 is TGTGCCAGCAGATCTTTCAGGGCCCCCCTCTACGAGCAGTACTTC.

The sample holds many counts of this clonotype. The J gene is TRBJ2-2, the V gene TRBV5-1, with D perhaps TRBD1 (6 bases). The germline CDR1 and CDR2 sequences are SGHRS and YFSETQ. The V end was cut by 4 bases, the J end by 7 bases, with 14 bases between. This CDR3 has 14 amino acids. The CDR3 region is CASSNGQLGGELFF. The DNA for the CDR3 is TGCGCCAGCAGCAACGGACAGTTGGGCGGGGAGCTGTTTTTT.

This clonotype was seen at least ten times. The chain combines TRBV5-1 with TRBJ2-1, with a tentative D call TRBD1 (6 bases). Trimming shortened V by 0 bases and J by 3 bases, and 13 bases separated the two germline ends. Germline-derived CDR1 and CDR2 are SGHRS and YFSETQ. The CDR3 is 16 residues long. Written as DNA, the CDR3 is TGCGCCAGCAGCTTGGCCTTGACAGGAAACTACAATGAGCAGTTCTTC. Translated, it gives CASSLALTGNYNEQFF.

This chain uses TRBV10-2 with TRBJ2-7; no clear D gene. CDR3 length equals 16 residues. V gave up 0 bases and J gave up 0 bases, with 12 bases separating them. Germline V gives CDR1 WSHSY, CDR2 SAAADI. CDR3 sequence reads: CASSESPSLSSYEQYV. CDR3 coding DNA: TGCGCCAGCAGTGAGTCTCCGTCGCTTAGCTCCTACGAGCAGTACGTC.

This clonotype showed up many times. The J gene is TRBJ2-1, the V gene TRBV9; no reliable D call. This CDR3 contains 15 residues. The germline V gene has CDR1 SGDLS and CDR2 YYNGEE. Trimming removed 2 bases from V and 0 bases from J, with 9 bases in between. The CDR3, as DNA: TGTGCCAGCAGCGTGGGAACTACCTCCTACAATGAGCAGTTCTTC. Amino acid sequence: CASSVGTTSYNEQFF.

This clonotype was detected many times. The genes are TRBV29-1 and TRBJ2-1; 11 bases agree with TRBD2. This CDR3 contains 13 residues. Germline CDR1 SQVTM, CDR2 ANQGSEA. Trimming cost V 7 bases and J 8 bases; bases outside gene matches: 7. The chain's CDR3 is CSASSGRVDEQFF. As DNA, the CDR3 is TGCAGCGCGAGTAGCGGGAGGGTCGATGAGCAGTTCTTC.

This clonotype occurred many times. The CDR3 is CASSTDGRGGLHGYTF. CDR3 in DNA: TGCGCCAGCAGCACTGATGGAAGGGGAGGGCTCCACGGCTACACCTTC. The chain links TRBV5-1 to TRBJ1-2; a weak D match, TRBD1 (5 bases). Germline values: CDR1 SGHRS, CDR2 YFSETQ. V lost 4 bases and J lost 8, with 24 bases in between. This CDR3 is 16 amino acids long. The full variable domain, completed using reference TRBV5-1 and TRBJ1-2, is KAGVTQTPRYLIKTRGQQVTLSCSPISGHRSVSWYQQTPGQGLQFLFEYFSETQRNKGNFPGRFSGRQFSNSRSEMNVSTLELGDSALYLCASSTDGRGGLHGYTFGSGTRLTVV.

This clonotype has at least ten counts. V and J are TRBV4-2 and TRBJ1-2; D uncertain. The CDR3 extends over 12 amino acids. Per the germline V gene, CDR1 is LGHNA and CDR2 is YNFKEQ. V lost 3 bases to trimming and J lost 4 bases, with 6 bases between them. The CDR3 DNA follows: TGTGCCAGCAGCCAGGGAGTCTATGGCTACACCTTC. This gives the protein CASSQGVYGYTF.

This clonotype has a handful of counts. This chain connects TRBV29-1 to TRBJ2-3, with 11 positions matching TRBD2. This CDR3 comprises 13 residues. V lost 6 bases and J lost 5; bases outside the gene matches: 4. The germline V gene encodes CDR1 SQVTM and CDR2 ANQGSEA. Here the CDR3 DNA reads TGCAGCGTGACTAGCGGGGTGGGAGATACGCAGTATTTT. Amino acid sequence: CSVTSGVGDTQYF.

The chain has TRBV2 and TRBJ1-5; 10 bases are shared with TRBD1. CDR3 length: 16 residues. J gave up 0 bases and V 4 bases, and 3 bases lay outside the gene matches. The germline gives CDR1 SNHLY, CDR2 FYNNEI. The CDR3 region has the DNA TGTGCCAGCAGTGGGGGACAGGGGAATAGCAATCAGCCCCAGCATTTT. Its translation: CASSGGQGNSNQPQHF. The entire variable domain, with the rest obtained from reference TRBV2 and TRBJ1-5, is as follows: EPEVTQTPSHQVTQMGQEVILRCVPISNHLYFYWYRQILGQKVEFLVSFYNNEISEKSEIFDDQFSVERPDGSNFTLKIRSTKLEDSAMYFCASSGGQGNSNQPQHFGDGTRLSIL.

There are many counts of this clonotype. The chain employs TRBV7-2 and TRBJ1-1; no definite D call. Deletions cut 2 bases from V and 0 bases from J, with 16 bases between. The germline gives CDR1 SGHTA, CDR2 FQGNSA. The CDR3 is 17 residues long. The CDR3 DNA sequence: TGTGCCAGCAGCTTATATTTCCGGGGTAAACTGAACACTGAAGCTTTCTTT. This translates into CASSLYFRGKLNTEAFF.